This T cell receptor beta chain was identified during a study of blood T cell repertoires in COVID-19. The wider study: Material from acute and convalescent COVID-19 was sourced from the United States, Italy and Spain. T cells, B-cell-depleted T cells, or PBMCs provided the cDNA or gDNA that served as material.

The CDR3 length is 13 residues. The V gene end was trimmed by 7 bases and the J gene end by 6 bases; junction bases not matched to a gene: 5. CDR1 and CDR2 from the germline V gene are SGHDT and YYEEEE. The count of this clone is one. The repertoire was sequenced with immunoSEQ multiplex PCR; TCRdb's copy has only in-frame clones and lacks some. The sample carries around 250,000 clones, roughly 83% recorded once. Sequenced sample: peripheral blood. This chain connects TRBV5-6 to TRBJ2-5; 11 bases agree with TRBD2. The sequence was obtained from an older man with acute or convalescent COVID-19. This CDR3 is CASALAGGKTQYF. The CDR3 DNA reads as TGTGCCAGCGCCCTAGCGGGAGGCAAGACCCAGTACTTC.